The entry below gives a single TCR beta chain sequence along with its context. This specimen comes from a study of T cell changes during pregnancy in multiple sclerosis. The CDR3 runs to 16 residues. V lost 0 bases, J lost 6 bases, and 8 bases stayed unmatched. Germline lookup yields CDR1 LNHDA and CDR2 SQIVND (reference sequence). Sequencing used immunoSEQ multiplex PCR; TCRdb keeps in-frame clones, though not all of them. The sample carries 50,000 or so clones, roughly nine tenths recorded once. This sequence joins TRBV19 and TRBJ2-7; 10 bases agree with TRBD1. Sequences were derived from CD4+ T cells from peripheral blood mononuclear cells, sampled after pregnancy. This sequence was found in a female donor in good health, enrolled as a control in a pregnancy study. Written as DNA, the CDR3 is TGTGCCAGTAGTATAGATAGGGACAGGGGAACCTTCGAGCAGTACTTC. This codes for CASSIDRDRGTFEQYF.